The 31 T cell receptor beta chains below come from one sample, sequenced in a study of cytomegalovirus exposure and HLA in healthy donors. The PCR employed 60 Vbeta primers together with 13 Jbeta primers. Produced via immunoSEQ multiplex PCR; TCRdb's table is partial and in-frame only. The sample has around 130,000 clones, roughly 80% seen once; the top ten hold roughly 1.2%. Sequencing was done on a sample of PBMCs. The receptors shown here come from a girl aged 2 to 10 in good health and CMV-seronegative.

Here the CDR3 reads CASGTPNSAGGYTF. CDR3 DNA: TGTGCCAGCGGGACCCCCAACTCTGCGGGAGGCTACACCTTC. The chain recombines TRBV6-1 with TRBJ1-2; a weak D match, TRBD1 (5 bases). V gave up 8 bases and J gave up 8 bases, with 21 bases separating them. Germline-derived CDR1 and CDR2 are MNHNS and SASEGT. There are 14 residues in the CDR3.

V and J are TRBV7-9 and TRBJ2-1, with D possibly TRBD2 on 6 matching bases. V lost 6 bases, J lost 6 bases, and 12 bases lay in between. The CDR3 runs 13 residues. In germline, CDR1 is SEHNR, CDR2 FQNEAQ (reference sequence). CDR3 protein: CASRPSGPNEQFF. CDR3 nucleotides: TGTGCCAGCAGACCAAGCGGGCCCAATGAGCAGTTCTTC.

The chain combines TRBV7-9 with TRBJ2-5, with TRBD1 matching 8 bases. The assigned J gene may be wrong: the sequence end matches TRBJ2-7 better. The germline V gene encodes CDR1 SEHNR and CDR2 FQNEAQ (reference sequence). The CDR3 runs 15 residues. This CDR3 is CASSSPDRVDYEQYF. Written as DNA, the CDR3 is TGTGCCAGCAGCTCGCCGGACAGGGTTGACTACGAGCAGTACTTC.

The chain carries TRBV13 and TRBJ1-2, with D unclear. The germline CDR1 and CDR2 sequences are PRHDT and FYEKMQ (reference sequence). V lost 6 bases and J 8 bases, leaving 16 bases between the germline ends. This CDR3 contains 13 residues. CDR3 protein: CASSSDQVFGYTF. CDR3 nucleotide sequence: TGTGCCAGCAGTTCTGACCAGGTGTTCGGCTACACCTTC. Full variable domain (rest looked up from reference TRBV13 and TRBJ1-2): AAGVIQSPRHLIKEKRETATLKCYPIPRHDTVYWYQQGPGQDPQFLISFYEKMQSDKGSIPDRFSAQQFSDYHSELNMSSLELGDSALYFCASSSDQVFGYTFGSGTRLTVV.

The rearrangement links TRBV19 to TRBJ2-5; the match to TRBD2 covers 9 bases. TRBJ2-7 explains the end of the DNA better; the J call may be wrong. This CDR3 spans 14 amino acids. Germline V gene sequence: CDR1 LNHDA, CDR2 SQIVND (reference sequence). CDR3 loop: CASSTGLATYEQYF. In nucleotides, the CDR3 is TGTGCCAGTAGTACAGGACTAGCGACCTACGAGCAGTACTTC.

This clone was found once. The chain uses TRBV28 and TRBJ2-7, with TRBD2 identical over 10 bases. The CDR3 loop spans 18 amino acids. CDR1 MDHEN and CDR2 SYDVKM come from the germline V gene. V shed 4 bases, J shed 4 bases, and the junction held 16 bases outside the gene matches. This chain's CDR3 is CASSSAPLSSGSEYEQYF. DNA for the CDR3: TGTGCCAGCAGTTCCGCCCCGTTGTCTAGCGGGAGTGAGTACGAGCAGTACTTC.

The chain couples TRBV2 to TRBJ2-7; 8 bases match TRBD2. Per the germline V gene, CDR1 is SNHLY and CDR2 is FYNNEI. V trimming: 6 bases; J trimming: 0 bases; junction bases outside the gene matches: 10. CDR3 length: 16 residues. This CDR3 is CASSPLTSENSYEQYF. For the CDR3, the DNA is TGTGCCAGCAGCCCTCTGACTAGCGAAAACTCCTACGAGCAGTACTTC. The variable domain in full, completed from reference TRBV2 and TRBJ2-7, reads EPEVTQTPSHQVTQMGQEVILRCVPISNHLYFYWYRQILGQKVEFLVSFYNNEISEKSEIFDDQFSVERPDGSNFTLKIRSTKLEDSAMYFCASSPLTSENSYEQYFGPGTRLTVT.

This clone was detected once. The CDR3 nucleotides are TGTGCCAGCAGTTACTCCAGGGGGCACGAGACCCAGTACTTC. This codes for CASSYSRGHETQYF. The V call is TRBV6-5, the J call TRBJ2-5; 8 nucleotides align to TRBD1. This CDR3 contains 14 residues. V lost 0 bases to trimming and J lost 5 bases; unmatched junction nucleotides: 2. CDR1 and CDR2 (germline): MNHEY, SVGAGI.

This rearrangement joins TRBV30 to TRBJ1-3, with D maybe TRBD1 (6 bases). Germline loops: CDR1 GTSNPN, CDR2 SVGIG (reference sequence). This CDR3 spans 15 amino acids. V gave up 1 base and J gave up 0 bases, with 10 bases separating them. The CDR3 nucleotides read TGTGCCTGGAGTGCTCAGGGGATCTCTGGAAACACCATATATTTT. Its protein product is CAWSAQGISGNTIYF.

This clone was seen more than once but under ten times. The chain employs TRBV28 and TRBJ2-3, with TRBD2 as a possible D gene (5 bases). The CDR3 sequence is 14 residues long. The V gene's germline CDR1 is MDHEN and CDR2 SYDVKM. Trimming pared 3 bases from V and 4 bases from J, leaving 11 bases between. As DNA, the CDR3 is TGTGCCAGCAGTTTGTCAGCGGAGGCAGATACGCAGTATTTT. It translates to CASSLSAEADTQYF.

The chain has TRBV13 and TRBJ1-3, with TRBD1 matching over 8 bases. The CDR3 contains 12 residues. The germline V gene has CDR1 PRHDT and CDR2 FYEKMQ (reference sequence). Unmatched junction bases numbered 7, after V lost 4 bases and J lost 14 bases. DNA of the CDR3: TGTGCCAGCAGCTCAATGACAGGGGTTTTATATTTT. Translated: CASSSMTGVLYF. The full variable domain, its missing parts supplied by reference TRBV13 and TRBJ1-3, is AAGVIQSPRHLIKEKRETATLKCYPIPRHDTVYWYQQGPGQDPQFLISFYEKMQSDKGSIPDRFSAQQFSDYHSELNMSSLELGDSALYFCASSSMTGVLYFGEGSWLTVV.

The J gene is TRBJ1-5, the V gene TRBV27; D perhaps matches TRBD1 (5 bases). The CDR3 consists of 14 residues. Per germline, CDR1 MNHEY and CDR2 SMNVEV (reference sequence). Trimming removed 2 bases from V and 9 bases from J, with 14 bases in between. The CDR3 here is CASSLLGQGGPQHF. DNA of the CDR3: TGTGCCAGCAGTTTACTAGGGCAGGGTGGGCCCCAGCATTTT.

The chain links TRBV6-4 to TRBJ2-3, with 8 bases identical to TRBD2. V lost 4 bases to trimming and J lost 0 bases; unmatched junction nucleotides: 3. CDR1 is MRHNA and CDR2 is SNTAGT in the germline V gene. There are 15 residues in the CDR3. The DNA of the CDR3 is TGTGCCAGCAGTGCGGGGGGGCTCAGCACAGATACGCAGTATTTT. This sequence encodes CASSAGGLSTDTQYF.

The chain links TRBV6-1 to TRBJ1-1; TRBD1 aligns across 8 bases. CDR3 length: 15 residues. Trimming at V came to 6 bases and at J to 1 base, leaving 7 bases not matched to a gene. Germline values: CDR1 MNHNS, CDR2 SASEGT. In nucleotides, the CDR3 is TGTGCCAGCAGCATGGACAGGGTTGGGAACACTGAAGCTTTCTTT. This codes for CASSMDRVGNTEAFF.

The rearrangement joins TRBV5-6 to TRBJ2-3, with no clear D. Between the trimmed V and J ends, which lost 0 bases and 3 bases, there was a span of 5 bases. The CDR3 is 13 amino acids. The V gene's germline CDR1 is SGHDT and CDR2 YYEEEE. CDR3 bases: TGTGCCAGCAGCTTGGAACAAACAGATACGCAGTATTTT. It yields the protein CASSLEQTDTQYF.

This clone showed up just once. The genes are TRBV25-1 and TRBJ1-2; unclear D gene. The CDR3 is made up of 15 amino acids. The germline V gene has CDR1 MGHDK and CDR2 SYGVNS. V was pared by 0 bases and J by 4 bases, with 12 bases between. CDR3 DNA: TGTGCCAGCAGTGAATATGGGGAGCGGGTCTATGGCTACACCTTC. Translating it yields CASSEYGERVYGYTF.

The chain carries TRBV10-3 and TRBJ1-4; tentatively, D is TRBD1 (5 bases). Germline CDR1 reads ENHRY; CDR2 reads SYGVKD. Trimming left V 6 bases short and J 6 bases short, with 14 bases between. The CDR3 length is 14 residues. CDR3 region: CAIRQGAADEKLFF. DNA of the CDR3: TGTGCCATCAGGCAGGGTGCAGCTGATGAAAAACTGTTTTTT.

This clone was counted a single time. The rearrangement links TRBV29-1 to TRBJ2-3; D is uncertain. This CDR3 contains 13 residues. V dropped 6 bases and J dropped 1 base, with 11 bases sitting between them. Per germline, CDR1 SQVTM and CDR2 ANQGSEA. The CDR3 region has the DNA TGCAGCGTGCCTCCCCGGGGCACAGATACGCAGTATTTT. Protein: CSVPPRGTDTQYF.

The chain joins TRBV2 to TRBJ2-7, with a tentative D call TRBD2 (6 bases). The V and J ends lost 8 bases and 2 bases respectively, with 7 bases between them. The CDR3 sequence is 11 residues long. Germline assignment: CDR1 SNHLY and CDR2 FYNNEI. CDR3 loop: CASSSAYEQYF. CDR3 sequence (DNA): TGTGCCAGCTCTAGCGCCTACGAGCAGTACTTC.

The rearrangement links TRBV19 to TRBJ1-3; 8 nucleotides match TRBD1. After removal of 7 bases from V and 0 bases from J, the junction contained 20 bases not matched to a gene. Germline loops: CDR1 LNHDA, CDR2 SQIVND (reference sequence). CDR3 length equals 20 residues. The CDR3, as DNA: TGTGCCAGTATCGAAACCGGGACAGGACATTCGGGGTACTCTGGAAACACCATATATTTT. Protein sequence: CASIETGTGHSGYSGNTIYF.

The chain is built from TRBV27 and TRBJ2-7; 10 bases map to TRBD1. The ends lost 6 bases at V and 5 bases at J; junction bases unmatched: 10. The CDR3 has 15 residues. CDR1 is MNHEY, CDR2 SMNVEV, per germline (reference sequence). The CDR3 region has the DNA TGTGCCAGCAGCCTAAGACGGGACAGGGGTAACGAGCAGTACTTC. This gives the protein CASSLRRDRGNEQYF.

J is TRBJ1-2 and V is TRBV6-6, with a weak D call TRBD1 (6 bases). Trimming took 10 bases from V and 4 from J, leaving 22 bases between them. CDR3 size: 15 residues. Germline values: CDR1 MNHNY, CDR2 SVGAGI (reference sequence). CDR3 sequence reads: CATLTGQGSRYGYTF. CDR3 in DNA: TGTGCCACCCTCACCGGGCAGGGGTCGCGCTATGGCTACACCTTC.

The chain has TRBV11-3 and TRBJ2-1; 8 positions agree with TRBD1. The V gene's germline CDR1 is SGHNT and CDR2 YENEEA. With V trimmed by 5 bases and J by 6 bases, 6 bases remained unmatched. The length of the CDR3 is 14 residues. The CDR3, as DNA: TGTGCCAGCAGCGGACAGGGTCCGGGCAATGAGCAGTTCTTC. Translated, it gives CASSGQGPGNEQFF.

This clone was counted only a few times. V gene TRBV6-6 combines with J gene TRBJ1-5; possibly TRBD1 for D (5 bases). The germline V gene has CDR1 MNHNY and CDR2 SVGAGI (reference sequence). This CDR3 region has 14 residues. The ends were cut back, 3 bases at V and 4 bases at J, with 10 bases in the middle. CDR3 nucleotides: TGTGCCAGCAGTTATGGACACGAGAATCAGCCCCAGCATTTT. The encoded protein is CASSYGHENQPQHF.

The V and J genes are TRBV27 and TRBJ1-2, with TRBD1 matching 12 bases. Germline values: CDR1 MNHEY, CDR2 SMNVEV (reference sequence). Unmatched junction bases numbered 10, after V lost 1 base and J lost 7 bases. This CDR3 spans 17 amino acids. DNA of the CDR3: TGTGCCAGCAGTTTATTTTATTTGGGACAGGGGGCGCGTGGCTACACCTTC. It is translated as CASSLFYLGQGARGYTF.

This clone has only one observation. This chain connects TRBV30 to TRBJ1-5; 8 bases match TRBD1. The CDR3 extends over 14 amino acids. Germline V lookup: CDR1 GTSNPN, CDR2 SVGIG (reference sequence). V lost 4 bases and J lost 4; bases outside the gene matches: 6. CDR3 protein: CAWKPDRENQPQHF. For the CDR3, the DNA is TGTGCCTGGAAACCGGACAGGGAAAATCAGCCCCAGCATTTT.

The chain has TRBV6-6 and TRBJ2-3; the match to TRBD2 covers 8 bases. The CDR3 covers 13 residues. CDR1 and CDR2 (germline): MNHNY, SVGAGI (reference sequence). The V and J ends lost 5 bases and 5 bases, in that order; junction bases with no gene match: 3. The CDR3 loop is CASSHGTRDTQYF. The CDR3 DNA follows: TGTGCCAGCAGTCACGGGACTAGAGATACGCAGTATTTT.

The CDR3 DNA follows: TGTGCCAGCAGCTTTTTCGGGACTCCGGGAGGCACAGATACGCAGTATTTT. It encodes CASSFFGTPGGTDTQYF. V is TRBV5-7 and J is TRBJ2-3, with D possibly TRBD2 on 6 matching bases. TRBV5-7 is an open reading frame, and its role is uncertain. The V end lost 2 bases, the J end lost 1 base, and 17 bases lay between the germline ends. The CDR3 spans 17 residues.

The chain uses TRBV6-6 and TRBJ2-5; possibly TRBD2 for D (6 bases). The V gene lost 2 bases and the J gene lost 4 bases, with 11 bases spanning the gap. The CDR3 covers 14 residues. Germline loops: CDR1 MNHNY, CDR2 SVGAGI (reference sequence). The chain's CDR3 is CASSYGGGRETQYF. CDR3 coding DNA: TGTGCCAGCAGTTACGGTGGAGGGCGAGAGACCCAGTACTTC.

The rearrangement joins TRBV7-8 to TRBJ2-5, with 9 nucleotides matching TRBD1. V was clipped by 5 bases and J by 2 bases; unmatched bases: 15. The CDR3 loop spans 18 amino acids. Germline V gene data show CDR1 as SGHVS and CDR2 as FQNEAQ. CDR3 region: CASSRVHRPGQGQETQYF. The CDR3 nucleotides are TGTGCCAGCAGCCGAGTACACAGACCGGGACAGGGACAAGAGACCCAGTACTTC.

The DNA of the CDR3 is TGTGCCAGCAGCGTAGGAGCTAGCGGCTCCCAAGAGACCCAGTACTTC. Translation gives CASSVGASGSQETQYF. The chain combines TRBV9 with TRBJ2-5; 7 nucleotides match TRBD2. The CDR3 loop spans 16 amino acids. J was trimmed by 1 base and V by 0 bases; bases with no gene match: 6. Germline loops: CDR1 SGDLS, CDR2 YYNGEE.